The 26 T cell receptor beta chains in this list originate from one sample, sequenced in a study of CD8 T cells in Susac syndrome. With random hexamers, 0.5 to 1 ug RNA was reverse transcribed. Using its own MiXCR run on the immunoSEQ multiplex PCR reads, TCRdb lists one record per CDR3 protein. The table shows roughly 200,000 distinct CDR3 sequences, with over 85% occurring only once. The sequenced sample consisted of CD4+ T cells from PBMCs. The source is a human donor in good health.

The rearrangement uses TRBV12-3 or TRBV12-4 and TRBJ1-1; 7 bases match TRBD1. V shed 6 bases and J 0 bases; nucleotides not matched to a gene: 7. The CDR3 length is 15 residues. The CDR3 bases are TGTGCCAGCAGCTGGTGGGACAGATTGAACACTGAAGCTTTCTTT. Translating it yields CASSWWDRLNTEAFF.

The chain carries TRBV20-1 and TRBJ2-1; D may correspond to TRBD1 or TRBD2 (5 bases each). The CDR3 has 15 residues. V shed 3 bases and J shed 6 bases, with 18 bases lying between them. In germline, CDR1 is DFQATT, CDR2 SNEGSKA (reference sequence). CDR3 loop: CSASPGPSLGNEQFF. CDR3 nucleotides: TGCAGTGCTAGCCCGGGACCCTCTCTCGGCAATGAGCAGTTCTTC.

This clonotype was picked up one time. This chain links TRBV29-1 with TRBJ1-2; D uncertain. The CDR3 spans 14 residues. The V and J ends lost 4 bases and 2 bases respectively, with 14 bases between them. CDR1 is SQVTM and CDR2 is ANQGSEA in the germline V gene. CDR3 in amino acids: CSVGLAEGNYGYTF. The CDR3, as DNA: TGCAGCGTTGGGCTCGCAGAGGGCAACTATGGCTACACCTTC. Drawing the rest from reference TRBV29-1 and TRBJ1-2, the complete variable domain is SAVISQKPSRDICQRGTSLTIQCQVDSQVTMMFWYRQQPGQSLTLIATANQGSEATYESGFVIDKFPISRPNLTFSTLTVSNMSPEDSSIYLCSVGLAEGNYGYTFGSGTRLTVV.

The chain links TRBV29-1 to TRBJ1-2; D gene uncertain. This CDR3 has 11 amino acids. The V gene's germline CDR1 is SQVTM and CDR2 ANQGSEA. V gave up 5 bases and J gave up 4 bases, with 8 bases separating them. CDR3 coding DNA: TGCAGCGTTTCAACAGCCTATGGCTACACCTTC. It is translated as CSVSTAYGYTF.

This chain links TRBV3-1 with TRBJ2-7; 10 bases match TRBD2. Germline trimming cut 6 bases from V and 7 bases from J; bases unmatched to any gene: 3. Germline lookup yields CDR1 LGHDT and CDR2 YNNKEL (reference sequence). This CDR3 contains 12 residues. This CDR3 reads CASRASGGEQYF. The CDR3 nucleotides read TGTGCCAGCAGGGCTAGCGGGGGTGAGCAGTACTTC.

This chain uses TRBV7-9 with TRBJ1-2, with 9 bases that match TRBD1. Germline V gene data show CDR1 as SEHNR and CDR2 as FQNEAQ (reference sequence). CDR3 length: 14 residues. With 5 bases clipped from V and 3 bases from J, the junction kept 4 bases outside the gene matches. In DNA form, the CDR3 reads TGTGCCAGCAGCACAGGGGGCCTCGACTATGGCTACACCTTC. Residues: CASSTGGLDYGYTF.

The chain is built from TRBV27 and TRBJ2-1; no firm D call. CDR1 is MNHEY and CDR2 is SMNVEV in the germline V gene (reference sequence). V shed 8 bases and J shed 4 bases, with 12 bases lying between them. The CDR3 is 13 residues long. This CDR3 reads CASQRGWYNEQFF. CDR3 bases: TGTGCCAGCCAACGTGGGTGGTACAATGAGCAGTTCTTC.

The genes are TRBV12-3 or TRBV12-4 and TRBJ1-1; 8 bases match TRBD1. Trimming cost V 6 bases and J 5 bases; bases outside gene matches: 5. The CDR3 covers 13 residues. The CDR3 DNA follows: TGTGCCAGCAGCCGGACAGGGAGGACTGAAGCTTTCTTT. Protein: CASSRTGRTEAFF.

The chain combines TRBV27 with TRBJ1-5, with 9 bases lining up with TRBD1. Losses at the gene ends were 5 bases for V and 6 bases for J; bases not matched to a gene: 11. CDR3 length: 16 amino acids. Looked up from germline, CDR1 is MNHEY and CDR2 is SMNVEV (reference sequence). The CDR3 protein is CASSPSTGGLSQPQHF. The CDR3 DNA follows: TGTGCCAGCAGTCCATCGACAGGGGGACTGAGTCAGCCCCAGCATTTT.

The V gene is TRBV5-4, the J gene TRBJ2-3; D is uncertain. Germline V lookup: CDR1 SGHNT, CDR2 YYREEE (reference sequence). This CDR3 contains 13 residues. Deletions cut 0 bases from V and 6 bases from J, with 8 bases between. CDR3 residues: CASSLVAADTQYF. The CDR3 region has the DNA TGTGCCAGCAGCTTGGTGGCGGCCGATACGCAGTATTTT.

The chain combines TRBV20-1 with TRBJ1-2; D is unresolved. Trimming removed 6 bases from V and 3 bases from J, with 11 bases in between. Per the germline V gene, CDR1 is DFQATT and CDR2 is SNEGSKA (reference sequence). The CDR3 spans 12 residues. CDR3 sequence (DNA): TGCAGTGCGAGAAGTCATGACTATGGCTACACCTTC. Translation gives CSARSHDYGYTF.

The J gene is TRBJ1-2, the V gene TRBV2, with D hard to call. The CDR3 covers 13 residues. Deletions cut 3 bases from V and 4 bases from J, with 9 bases between. CDR1 and CDR2 (germline): SNHLY, FYNNEI. The CDR3 coding sequence is TGTGCCAGCAGTGACGGGGTACTCTATGGCTACACCTTC. Protein sequence: CASSDGVLYGYTF.

V and J are TRBV7-9 and TRBJ1-1; D is unclear. V was cut by 7 bases and J by 8 bases, with 14 bases left in between. The CDR3 contains 12 residues. Per the germline V gene, CDR1 is SEHNR and CDR2 is FQNEAQ (reference sequence). The CDR3 reads CASKAQTGEAFF. CDR3 coding DNA: TGTGCCAGCAAGGCCCAAACGGGAGAAGCTTTCTTT.

The V gene is TRBV7-2, the J gene TRBJ1-2; TRBD1 might be the D (6 bases). The CDR3 is made up of 13 amino acids. Germline CDR1 reads SGHTA; CDR2 reads FQGNSA. Trimming left V 3 bases short and J 8 bases short, with 13 bases between. CDR3 sequence reads: CASSLTRGYGYTF. CDR3 bases: TGTGCCAGCAGCTTGACGAGGGGGTACGGCTACACCTTC.

The chain carries TRBV7-9 and TRBJ2-1; the match to TRBD1 covers 9 bases. The V and J ends lost 5 bases and 0 bases, in that order; junction bases with no gene match: 11. This CDR3 has 18 residues. The germline V gene has CDR1 SEHNR and CDR2 FQNEAQ (reference sequence). Here the CDR3 reads CASSPWRGQGRSYNEQFF. Written as DNA, the CDR3 is TGTGCCAGCAGCCCTTGGCGGGGACAGGGACGCTCCTACAATGAGCAGTTCTTC. The full variable domain, completed using reference TRBV7-9 and TRBJ2-1, is DTGVSQNPRHKITKRGQNVTFRCDPISEHNRLYWYRQTLGQGPEFLTYFQNEAQLEKSRLLSDRFSAERPKGSFSTLEIQRTEQGDSAMYLCASSPWRGQGRSYNEQFFGPGTRLTVL.

This clonotype was counted once. This sequence joins TRBV20-1 and TRBJ1-2; D uncertain. This CDR3 comprises 12 residues. Deletions cut 3 bases from V and 1 base from J, with 6 bases between. Germline V gene data show CDR1 as DFQATT and CDR2 as SNEGSKA (reference sequence). This CDR3 is CSASMGNYGYTF. DNA of the CDR3: TGCAGTGCTAGTATGGGTAACTATGGCTACACCTTC.

The rearrangement uses TRBV7-9 and TRBJ1-4; TRBD1 is a possible D gene (6 bases). V lost 9 bases to trimming and J lost 0 bases, with 8 bases between them. This CDR3 has 13 amino acids. Per germline, CDR1 SEHNR and CDR2 FQNEAQ (reference sequence). This chain's CDR3 is CASTGPTNEKLFF. The CDR3 bases are TGTGCCAGTACAGGGCCAACTAATGAAAAACTGTTTTTT.

The V gene is TRBV5-1, the J gene TRBJ2-1; D might be TRBD1 or TRBD2, each matching 5 bases. V lost 6 bases and J 8 bases, leaving 18 bases between the germline ends. From germline, CDR1 is SGHRS and CDR2 YFSETQ. This CDR3 is 14 amino acids long. In nucleotides, the CDR3 is TGCGCCAGCACTCAGACCCAGGGAGTCCATGAGCAGTTCTTC. Its protein product is CASTQTQGVHEQFF.

This chain joins TRBV12-3 or TRBV12-4 and TRBJ2-4; D may be TRBD1 or TRBD2 (5 bases each). The V gene lost 3 bases and the J gene lost 8 bases, with 17 bases spanning the gap. This CDR3 contains 15 residues. The CDR3 DNA reads TGTGCCAGCAGTTTGGAATGGGGGATTCGGGACATTCAGTACTTC. Translating it yields CASSLEWGIRDIQYF.

This chain links TRBV7-8 with TRBJ2-3, with 10 positions matching TRBD2. The CDR3 has 18 amino acids. After removal of 0 bases from V and 8 bases from J, the junction contained 14 bases not matched to a gene. CDR1 and CDR2 (germline): SGHVS, FQNEAQ. The CDR3 protein is CASSLARLAGATTSTQYF. CDR3 sequence (DNA): TGTGCCAGCAGCTTAGCGCGTCTAGCGGGAGCAACCACATCTACGCAGTATTTT.

The chain employs TRBV3-1 and TRBJ2-7; D not certain. CDR3 size: 15 residues. Germline V gene data show CDR1 as LGHDT and CDR2 as YNNKEL (reference sequence). Trimming removed 0 bases from V and 12 bases from J, with 21 bases in between. CDR3 residues: CASSQEMARGVLTYF. The CDR3 DNA sequence: TGTGCCAGCAGCCAAGAGATGGCCAGAGGAGTGCTGACGTACTTC.

This sequence joins TRBV7-2 and TRBJ2-3, with D tentatively TRBD2 (7 bases). The CDR3 loop spans 15 amino acids. Between the trimmed V and J ends, which lost 5 bases and 5 bases, there was a span of 17 bases. Germline values: CDR1 SGHTA, CDR2 FQGNSA. DNA for the CDR3: TGTGCCAGCAGCCCCGTTTGGGGGGGCGAAGATACGCAGTATTTT. Protein sequence: CASSPVWGGEDTQYF.

This sequence joins TRBV29-1 and TRBJ2-5; D is perhaps TRBD1 or TRBD2 (7 bases each). Germline CDR1 SQVTM, CDR2 ANQGSEA. V lost 7 bases and J lost 4, with 16 bases in between. The CDR3 is 13 amino acids. The CDR3 DNA reads TGCAGCGGACGACAGGGAGGGGGAGAGACCCAGTACTTC. It encodes CSGRQGGGETQYF.

CDR3 nucleotide sequence: TGTGCCAGCACTCTCACCTGGGGGTCAGGGGCCCTTGGCTACACCTTC. Its protein is CASTLTWGSGALGYTF. The chain is built from TRBV28 and TRBJ1-2, with a weak D call TRBD1 (6 bases). Between the trimmed V and J ends, which lost 7 bases and 7 bases, there was a span of 25 bases. The CDR3 is made up of 16 amino acids. Germline V gives CDR1 MDHEN, CDR2 SYDVKM.

The V gene is TRBV13, the J gene TRBJ2-1; no firm D call. Trimming pared 5 bases from V and 4 bases from J, leaving 18 bases between. The CDR3 loop spans 16 amino acids. Germline V CDR1 and CDR2: PRHDT, FYEKMQ (reference sequence). CDR3 sequence reads: CASSPRAPERYNEQFF. As DNA, the CDR3 is TGTGCCAGCAGCCCAAGGGCACCCGAGCGTTACAATGAGCAGTTCTTC.

This chain joins TRBV24-1 and TRBJ2-7; 10 bases agree with TRBD2. There are 16 residues in the CDR3. Germline CDR1 reads KGHDR; CDR2 reads SFDVKD. Losses at the gene ends were 2 bases for V and 3 bases for J; bases not matched to a gene: 6. The CDR3 DNA follows: TGTGCCACCAGTGATTCTAGCGGGGGCCTACTCTACGAGCAGTACTTC. Its protein is CATSDSSGGLLYEQYF.